This T cell receptor (beta chain) stems from a study of human T cells and chemical hapten exposure. Specified time point: patch test 1, 2 weeks after DPC sensitization. Treatment defined: therapeutic diphenylcyclopropenone sensitization with weekly scalp DPC. Using its own MiXCR run on the RACE reads, TCRdb lists one record per CDR3 protein. Found here are about 80,000 distinct CDR3 sequences, 10% to 13% of them singletons; the top ten hold roughly 1.5%. This clonotype came up many times. This CDR3 spans 17 amino acids. V dropped 5 bases and J dropped 0; count of bases not matched to a gene: 8. The germline gives CDR1 SGHVS, CDR2 FQNEAQ.

V is TRBV7-8 and J is TRBJ2-7, with 12 bases aligning to TRBD2. Here the sequenced sample was whole blood, taken in connection with sensitization to the hapten diphenylcyclopropenone (DPC). The sequence derives from a woman in her forties or fifties with alopecia areata. Some clones in this sample may be carry-over from other donors' samples. The CDR3 protein is CASSPGLAGLSSYEQYF. CDR3 sequence (DNA): TGTGCCAGCAGCCCGGGACTAGCGGGCCTTTCCTCCTACGAGCAGTACTTC.